This T cell receptor (beta chain) was sequenced for a study of CD8+CD57+ T cells in acquired aplastic anemia. General observations from the study: For CD8+ Simpson's diversity, patients and controls showed no significant difference. Researchers report that fewer than 35 CD8+ CDR3 sequences appeared in both patients and controls.

Sequencing involved patients with CD8+CD57+ cell expansion previously shown by flow cytometry. All participating patients were living with severe acquired aplastic anemia. When blood sampling took place, the patients had received no therapy. Both TCR beta VDJ combination and CDR3 sequence profiling were carried out. Genomic DNA was the template for this profiling. TCRdb fed the reads into MiXCR, producing one record per CDR3 protein. Of about 160,000 distinct CDR3 sequences in the sample, about 70% were seen once. The CDR3 loop spans 13 amino acids. Looked up from germline, CDR1 is SQVTM and CDR2 is ANQGSEA. With regard to this clonotype: Its specificity is unknown. Mismatch with germline at one junction end may stem from a read error.

The sequencing input was sorted CD4+, CD8+, or CD8+CD57+ T cells (not recorded which) from PBMCs. The receptor comes from a human donor with aplastic anemia. This sequence joins TRBV29-1 and TRBJ2-1, with D uncertain. Here the CDR3 reads CSATPASYNEQSF. For the CDR3, the DNA is TGCAGCGCAACCCCCGCGTCCTACAATGAGCAGTCCTTC.